This T cell receptor (beta chain) derives from a study of technical replicates of blood from a handful of donors. The data were produced by immunoSEQ multiplex PCR, yet TCRdb's version contains in-frame clones alone and is incomplete. The data show some 77,000 clones, with approximately 86% seen just once and approximately 5% held by the top ten. This CDR3 spans 13 amino acids. V was clipped by 5 bases and J by 3 bases; unmatched bases: 4. Germline V lookup: CDR1 SQVTM, CDR2 ANQGSEA. The rearrangement uses TRBV29-1 and TRBJ2-7; TRBD1 aligns across 10 bases. The TCR sequence derives from a human donor in good health. Some clones in this sample may be carry-over from other donors' samples. Sequencing input: PBMCs. CDR3 sequence (DNA): TGCAGCGTTATGTGGGACAGGGGCTACGAGCAGTACTTC. It specifies CSVMWDRGYEQYF.